The rows below give T cell receptor beta chains drawn from one sample of a study of post-analysis software for immune sequencing data. MiXCR, applied by TCRdb to the PCR reads, yields one record per CDR3 protein. The table has about 770,000 distinct CDR3 sequences, more than 45% seen once. The sample was blood. The receptors were sampled from a girl between 10 and 17 years old with multiple sclerosis. Both conserved end residues are part of each CDR3. A D gene is named only where the DNA matches it firmly. Rows may omit the clone size; those that give it use once, few, many or a size class.

D gene	V gene	clone size	J gene	CDR3 protein	CDR3 DNA
.	TRBV12-3/TRBV12-4	few	TRBJ2-5	CASRLNRGQETQYF	TGTGCCAGCAGGCTAAACAGAGGTCAAGAGACCCAGTACTTC
TRBD2	TRBV7-9	many	TRBJ2-7	CASSLGLAGGYEQYF	TGTGCCAGCAGCTTAGGGCTAGCGGGAGGATACGAGCAGTACTTC
.	TRBV4-2	.	TRBJ2-1	CASSQGSYSYNEQFF	TGTGCCAGCAGCCAAGGCAGTTACTCCTACAATGAGCAGTTCTTC
.	TRBV20-1	few	TRBJ2-3	CSARLGGTDTQYF	TGCAGTGCTAGGCTTGGGGGCACAGATACGCAGTATTTT
TRBD1	TRBV12-3/TRBV12-4	few	TRBJ2-7	CASSPTPLGQPQYF	TGTGCCAGCAGTCCCACACCTTTGGGACAGCCCCAGTACTTC
.	TRBV6-5	.	TRBJ1-1	CASSALDRVNTEAFF	TGTGCCAGCAGTGCCCTTGACAGAGTCAACACTGAAGCTTTCTTT
TRBD1	TRBV12-3/TRBV12-4	.	TRBJ2-1	CASTPGQSPPNEQFF	TGTGCCAGCACCCCGGGACAGAGCCCCCCCAATGAGCAGTTCTTC
.	TRBV30	.	TRBJ2-1	CAWSVAEYNEQFF	TGTGCCTGGAGTGTGGCGGAATACAATGAGCAGTTCTTC
TRBD2	TRBV5-1	.	TRBJ2-1	CASSTGLAARGYNEQFF	TGCGCCAGCAGCACCGGACTAGCGGCTCGTGGCTACAATGAGCAGTTCTTC
.	TRBV7-9	.	TRBJ2-7	CASSLKAGIPYEQYF	TGTGCCAGCAGCTTAAAAGCCGGAATCCCCTACGAGCAGTACTTC
TRBD2	TRBV12-3/TRBV12-4	once	TRBJ2-1	CASRGLAGGDYNEQFF	TGTGCCAGCAGAGGACTAGCGGGAGGCGACTACAATGAGCAGTTCTTC
.	TRBV4-3	.	TRBJ2-5	CASSQDLGRQLYNEQYF	TGCGCCAGCAGCCAAGACCTGGGGCGGCAACTCTACAATGAGCAGTACTTC
.	TRBV6-5	few	TRBJ2-6	CASTNSLPSGANVLTF	TGTGCCAGCACTAACAGTCTCCCCTCTGGGGCCAACGTCCTGACTTTC
TRBD2	TRBV30	few	TRBJ2-1	CAWNSGRAISYNEQFF	TGTGCCTGGAATAGCGGGAGGGCTATCTCCTACAATGAGCAGTTCTTC
.	TRBV11-2	few	TRBJ2-2	CASSLGSGNTGELFF	TGTGCCAGCAGCTTAGGTAGCGGGAACACCGGGGAGCTGTTTTTT
TRBD2	TRBV7-2	.	TRBJ2-3	CASSGRTSGSGTQYF	TGTGCCAGCAGCGGGCGGACTAGCGGGAGTGGCACGCAGTATTTT
TRBD2	TRBV27	few	TRBJ2-1	CASSPHSSGGPNEQFF	TGTGCCAGCAGTCCTCACTCTAGCGGGGGCCCCAATGAGCAGTTCTTC
.	TRBV20-1	many	TRBJ2-5	CSAEGHSQETQYF	TGCAGTGCGGAGGGACACTCCCAAGAGACCCAGTACTTC
TRBD2	TRBV27	few	TRBJ2-7	CASSLTGTSGSYEQYF	TGTGCCAGCAGTTTAACCGGGACTAGCGGTTCCTACGAGCAGTACTTC
TRBD1	TRBV6-2/TRBV6-3	.	TRBJ2-1	CASSQDRALVRQFF	TGTGCCAGCAGTCAGGACAGGGCGTTGGTAAGGCAGTTCTTC
.	TRBV12-3/TRBV12-4	.	TRBJ1-1	CASSFTQGKGTEAFF	TGTGCCAGCAGTTTCACCCAGGGAAAGGGCACTGAAGCTTTCTTT
TRBD1	TRBV28	few	TRBJ2-7	CASLGGDSYEQYF	TGTGCCAGCCTAGGGGGCGACTCCTACGAGCAGTACTTC
TRBD1	TRBV6-5	.	TRBJ1-1	CASSYGTGEAFF	TGTGCCAGCAGTTACGGGACAGGTGAAGCTTTCTTT
.	TRBV12-3/TRBV12-4	.	TRBJ2-5	CASSSNSETQYF	TGTGCCAGCTCTAGTAATTCGGAGACCCAGTACTTC
TRBD1	TRBV12-3/TRBV12-4	.	TRBJ2-5	CASTPDRGETQYF	TGTGCCAGCACCCCGGACAGGGGGGAGACCCAGTACTTC
.	TRBV6-5	.	TRBJ2-7	CASSYVAGETYEQYF	TGTGCCAGCAGTTACGTGGCAGGGGAGACCTACGAGCAGTACTTC
TRBD1	TRBV29-1	.	TRBJ1-2	CSVGQGAQGYTF	TGCAGCGTTGGACAGGGGGCGCAGGGCTACACCTTC
.	TRBV5-1	.	TRBJ2-3	CASSRAGDTQYF	TGCGCCAGCAGCCGCGCAGGGGATACGCAGTATTTT
.	TRBV3-1	.	TRBJ2-3	CASSLQTGVSTDTQYF	TGTGCCAGCAGCCTACAGACGGGAGTGAGCACAGATACGCAGTATTTT
TRBD1	TRBV11-1	few	TRBJ2-1	CASSRTGNYNEQFF	TGTGCCAGCAGCCGGACAGGGAACTACAATGAGCAGTTCTTC
.	TRBV4-2	.	TRBJ1-4	CASSQLGSLNEKLFF	TGTGCCAGCAGCCAATTGGGCAGCTTGAATGAAAAACTGTTTTTT
.	TRBV15	.	TRBJ2-7	CATSREVHSEQYF	TGTGCCACCAGCAGAGAGGTTCACAGCGAGCAGTACTTC
.	TRBV7-9	few	TRBJ1-1	CASSPRGQGWVNTEAFF	TGTGCCAGCAGCCCTAGGGGCCAGGGGTGGGTGAACACTGAAGCTTTCTTT
.	TRBV3-1	.	TRBJ2-7	CASSQAPGTNYEQYF	TGTGCCAGCAGCCAAGCCCCGGGGACGAACTACGAGCAGTACTTC
.	TRBV12-3/TRBV12-4	few	TRBJ2-3	CASSSERITDTQYF	TGTGCCAGCAGTTCCGAACGGATCACAGATACGCAGTATTTT
.	TRBV5-1	.	TRBJ2-5	CASSPPSEEETQYF	TGCGCCAGCAGTCCCCCGTCAGAGGAAGAGACCCAGTACTTC
.	TRBV29-1	.	TRBJ1-2	CSVDYNDGYTF	TGCAGCGTTGATTACAACGATGGCTACACCTTC
TRBD2	TRBV20-1	.	TRBJ2-1	CSARDFSGGSSYNEQFF	TGCAGTGCTAGAGATTTTTCGGGAGGGAGCTCCTACAATGAGCAGTTCTTC
TRBD1	TRBV28	.	TRBJ2-5	CASSPDRETQYF	TGTGCCAGCAGTCCGGACAGGGAGACCCAGTACTTC
TRBD1	TRBV29-1	few	TRBJ1-1	CSVVGWGQGHTEAFF	TGCAGCGTTGTCGGATGGGGACAGGGTCACACTGAAGCTTTCTTT
.	TRBV20-1	.	TRBJ2-3	CSARDPQADTQYF	TGCAGTGCTAGGGACCCCCAGGCGGATACGCAGTATTTT
TRBD1	TRBV9	.	TRBJ2-7	CASSVGGQGLYEQYF	TGTGCCAGCAGCGTAGGGGGACAGGGGCTCTACGAGCAGTACTTC
.	TRBV20-1	.	TRBJ2-1	CSARDSKIGEQFF	TGCAGTGCTAGAGATTCCAAGATCGGTGAGCAGTTCTTC